This TCR beta chain was found in a study of T-cell memory formation after mild COVID-19 (dated by TCRdb to the early 2020s). The study in broad terms: Most TCR sequence clusters were specific to one of the two donors. In a couple of donors, T-cell clones that expanded and contracted after mild COVID-19 were tracked by sequencing TCRalpha and TCRbeta repertoires over time. Two young, previously healthy adult volunteers, one female and one male, were included in the cohort.

Notes on this clonotype: There is no known antigen for this receptor. Within one base of it there is no much larger clone, and no base qualities were kept.

Overall study outcomes, separate from this receptor: Whether the second-wave clones peaking on day 37 were SARS-CoV-2 specific was not confirmed. Contracting CD4+ clones appeared mostly in the CM and EM memory subsets, whereas CD8+ clones were enriched in EMRA. The detection of some responding clones in pre-infection memory suggests that pre-existing cross-reactive memory T cells joined the SARS-CoV-2 response. Clones that contracted from day 15 to 85 showed balanced CD4/CD8 phenotypes, whereas a second wave of clones that expanded from day 15 to 37 leaned towards CD4+. Only a couple of mild cases were covered by the study, and larger cohorts that include severe cases with pre-infection samples were considered necessary.

From the germline V gene, CDR1 is KGHSH and CDR2 is LQKENI. V sheds 2 bases and J sheds 1 base, leaving 11 bases between their ends. The CDR3, cysteine through phenylalanine, is 15 amino acids long. Only CDR3 DNA is held: 45 bases, read in frame from base 1. Ficoll-Paque density gradient centrifugation was the method used to isolate PBMCs. The instrument was an Illumina NovaSeq 6000. Using 5'RACE with constant-segment primers, TCRalpha and TCRbeta cDNA libraries were constructed, with sample barcodes and unique molecular identifiers added in the process. RNA was extracted from every sample with Trizol reagent. Amplification of the libraries took two PCR steps, and the second step added a second sample barcode plus Illumina TruSeq adapters. Libraries were sequenced on an Illumina NovaSeq with 2 x 150 bp paired-end reads. The authors processed their data as follows. The reads were demultiplexed and collapsed into UMI-guided consensus sequences using migec v1.2.7. Using mixcr v2.1.11, UMI consensuses were aligned to TRA and TRB V and J templates and then assembled into clonotypes. A clonotype was counted as expanded or contracted only when both edgeR and NoisET called the clonotype significant, with the noise models trained on biological replicates. edgeR calls used a false discovery rate-adjusted p below 0.01 and a log2 fold-change threshold of 1. PCA with hierarchical clustering of max-normalized trajectories of the 1000 most abundant clonotypes was used as exploratory dynamics analysis. Separately sequenced CD4+ and CD8+ repertoires were used to assign the CD4 or CD8 phenotype of responding clones. TCRdb itself trimmed the public reads at Q25 with fastp, ran MiXCR and retained productive beta chains. Rows with a matching CDR3 protein are joined into one entry that keeps the most common DNA and genes. The V and J calls follow TCRdb's processing rather than the paper's. This sample lists about 130,000 distinct CDR3 sequences; roughly 15% were detected once. Roughly 14% of the sample belongs to the ten largest clones.

The chain is encoded by TRBV18 joined to TRBJ1-1; a weak D assignment points to TRBD1 (5 bases agree). The sample consisted of PBMCs or a T cell subset sorted from them (not recorded which). The clonotype comes from an adult woman who had mild COVID-19 (a few samples of this study predate the infection). The sample titles of this study are shuffled in the database, so cell type and time point are left out; the donor was told from shared clones. The bases read TGTGCCAGCTCACCAGTCGGACACCAGAACACTGAAGCTTTCTTT. Translated, this is CASSPVGHQNTEAFF.